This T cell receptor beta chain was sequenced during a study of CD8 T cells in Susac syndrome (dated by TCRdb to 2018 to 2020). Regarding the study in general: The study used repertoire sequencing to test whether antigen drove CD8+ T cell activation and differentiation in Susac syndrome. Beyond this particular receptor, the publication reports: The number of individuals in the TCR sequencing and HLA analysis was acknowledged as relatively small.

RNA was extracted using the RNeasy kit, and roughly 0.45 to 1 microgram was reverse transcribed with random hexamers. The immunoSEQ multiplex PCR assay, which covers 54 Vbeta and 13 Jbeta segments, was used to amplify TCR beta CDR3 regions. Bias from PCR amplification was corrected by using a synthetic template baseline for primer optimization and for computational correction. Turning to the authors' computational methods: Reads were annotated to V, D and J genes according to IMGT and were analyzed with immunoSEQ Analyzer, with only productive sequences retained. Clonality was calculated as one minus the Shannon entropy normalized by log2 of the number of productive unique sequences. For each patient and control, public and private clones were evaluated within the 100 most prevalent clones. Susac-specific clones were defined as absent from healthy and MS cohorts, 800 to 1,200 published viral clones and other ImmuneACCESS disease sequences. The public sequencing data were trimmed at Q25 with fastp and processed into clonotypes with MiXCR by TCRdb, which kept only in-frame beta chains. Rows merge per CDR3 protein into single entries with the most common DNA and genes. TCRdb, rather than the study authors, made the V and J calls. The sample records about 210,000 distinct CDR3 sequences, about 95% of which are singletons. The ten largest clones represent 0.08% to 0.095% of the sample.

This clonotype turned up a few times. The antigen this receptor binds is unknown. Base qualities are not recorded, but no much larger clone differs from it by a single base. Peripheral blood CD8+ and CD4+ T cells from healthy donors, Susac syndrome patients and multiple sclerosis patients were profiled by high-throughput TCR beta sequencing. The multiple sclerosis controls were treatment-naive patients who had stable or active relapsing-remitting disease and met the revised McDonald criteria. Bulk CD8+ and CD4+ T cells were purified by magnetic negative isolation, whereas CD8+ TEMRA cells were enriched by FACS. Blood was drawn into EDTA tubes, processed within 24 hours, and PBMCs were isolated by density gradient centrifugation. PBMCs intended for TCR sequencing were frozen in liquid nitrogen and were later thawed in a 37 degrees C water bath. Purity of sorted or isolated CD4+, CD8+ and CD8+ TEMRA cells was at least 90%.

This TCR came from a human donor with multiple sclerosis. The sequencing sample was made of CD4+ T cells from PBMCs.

This receptor has the CDR3 CASSLVVYNEQFF. The sequenced DNA: TGTGCCAGCAGCTTAGTGGTCTACAATGAGCAGTTCTTC. This sequence uses TRBV7-2 and TRBJ2-1; the D gene cannot be named for sure. The CDR1 and CDR2 encoded by the germline V gene are SGHTA and FQGNSA. Reading from cysteine to phenylalanine, the CDR3 counts 13 amino acids. Only the CDR3 portion is preserved as DNA: 39 bases, with reading frame beginning at the first base. V was cut back by 1 base and J by 3 bases, leaving a gap of 4 bases between them.